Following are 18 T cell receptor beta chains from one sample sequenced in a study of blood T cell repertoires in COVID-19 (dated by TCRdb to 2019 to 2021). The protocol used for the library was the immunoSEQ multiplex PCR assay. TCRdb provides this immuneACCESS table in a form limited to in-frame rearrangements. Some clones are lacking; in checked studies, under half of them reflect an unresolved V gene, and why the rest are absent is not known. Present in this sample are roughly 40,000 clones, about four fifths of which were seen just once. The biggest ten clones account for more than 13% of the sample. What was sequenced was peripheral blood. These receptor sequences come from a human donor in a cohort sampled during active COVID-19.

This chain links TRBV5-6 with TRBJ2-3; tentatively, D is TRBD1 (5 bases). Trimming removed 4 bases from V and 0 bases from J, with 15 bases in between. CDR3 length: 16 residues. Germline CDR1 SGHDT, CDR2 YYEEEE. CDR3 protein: CASSPRTLSSTDTQYF. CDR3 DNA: TGTGCCAGCAGCCCACGGACACTGTCGAGCACAGATACGCAGTATTTT. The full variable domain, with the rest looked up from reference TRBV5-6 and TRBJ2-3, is DAGVTQSPTHLIKTRGQQVTLRCSPKSGHDTVSWYQQALGQGPQFIFQYYEEEERQRGNFPDRFSGHQFPNYSSELNVNALLLGDSALYLCASSPRTLSSTDTQYFGPGTRLTVL.

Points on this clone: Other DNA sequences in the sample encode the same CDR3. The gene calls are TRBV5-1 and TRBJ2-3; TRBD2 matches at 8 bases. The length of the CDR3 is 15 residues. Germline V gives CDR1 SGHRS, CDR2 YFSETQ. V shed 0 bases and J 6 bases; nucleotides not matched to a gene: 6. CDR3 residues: CASSLVAGGTDTQYF. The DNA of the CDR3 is TGCGCCAGCAGCTTGGTGGCGGGAGGTACTGATACGCAGTATTTT.

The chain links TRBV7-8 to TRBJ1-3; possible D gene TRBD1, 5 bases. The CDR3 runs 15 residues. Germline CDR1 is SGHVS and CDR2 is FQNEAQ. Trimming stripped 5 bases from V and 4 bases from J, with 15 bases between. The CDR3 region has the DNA TGTGCCAGCAGCCCCAGAAGGACACTCGGAAACACCATATATTTT. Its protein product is CASSPRRTLGNTIYF.

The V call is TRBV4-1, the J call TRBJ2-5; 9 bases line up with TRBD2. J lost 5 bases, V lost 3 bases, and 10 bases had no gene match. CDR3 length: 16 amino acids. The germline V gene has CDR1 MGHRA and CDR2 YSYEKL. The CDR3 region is CASSQQGAGGWETQYF. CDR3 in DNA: TGCGCCAGCAGCCAGCAAGGAGCGGGAGGTTGGGAGACCCAGTACTTC.

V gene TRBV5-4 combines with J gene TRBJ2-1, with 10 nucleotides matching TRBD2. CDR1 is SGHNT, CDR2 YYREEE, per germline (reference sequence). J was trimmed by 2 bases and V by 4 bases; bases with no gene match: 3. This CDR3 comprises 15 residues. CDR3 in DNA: TGTGCCAGCAGCCCAGGACTAGCGGCCTACAATGAGCAGTTCTTC. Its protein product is CASSPGLAAYNEQFF.

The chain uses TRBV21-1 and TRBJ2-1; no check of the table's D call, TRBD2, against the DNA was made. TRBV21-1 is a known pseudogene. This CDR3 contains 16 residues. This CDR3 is CASSNEPGKARNEQFF. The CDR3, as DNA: TGTGCCAGCAGCAACGAGCCGGGGAAGGCTAGGAATGAGCAGTTCTTC.

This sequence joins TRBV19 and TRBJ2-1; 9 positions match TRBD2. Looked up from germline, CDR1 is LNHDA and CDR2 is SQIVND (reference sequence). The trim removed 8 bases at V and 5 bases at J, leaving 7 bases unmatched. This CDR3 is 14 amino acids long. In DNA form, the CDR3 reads TGTGCCAGTCATAGACTAGCGGACCACAATGAGCAGTTCTTC. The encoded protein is CASHRLADHNEQFF.

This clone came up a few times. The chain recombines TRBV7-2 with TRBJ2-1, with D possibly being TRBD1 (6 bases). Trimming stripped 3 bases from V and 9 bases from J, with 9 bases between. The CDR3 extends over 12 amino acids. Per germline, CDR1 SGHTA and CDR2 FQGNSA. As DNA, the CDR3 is TGTGCCAGCAGCTTCGGACAGAGTGAGCAGTTCTTC. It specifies CASSFGQSEQFF. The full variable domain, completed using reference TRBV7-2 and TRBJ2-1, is GAGVSQSPSNKVTEKGKDVELRCDPISGHTALYWYRQSLGQGLEFLIYFQGNSAPDKSGLPSDRFSAERTGGSVSTLTIQRTQQEDSAVYLCASSFGQSEQFFGPGTRLTVL.

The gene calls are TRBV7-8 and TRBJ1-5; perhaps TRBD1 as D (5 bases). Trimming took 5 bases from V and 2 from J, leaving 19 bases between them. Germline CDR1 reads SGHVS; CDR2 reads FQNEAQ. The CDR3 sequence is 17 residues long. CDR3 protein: CASSKLNQGYGNQPQHF. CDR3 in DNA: TGTGCCAGCAGCAAACTAAATCAGGGTTACGGCAATCAGCCCCAGCATTTT.

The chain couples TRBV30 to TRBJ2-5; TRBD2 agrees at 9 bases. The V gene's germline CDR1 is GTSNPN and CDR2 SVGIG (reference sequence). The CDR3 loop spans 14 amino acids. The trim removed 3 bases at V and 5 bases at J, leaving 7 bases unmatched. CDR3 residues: CAWRVAGAQETQYF. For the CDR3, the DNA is TGTGCCTGGAGGGTAGCGGGAGCTCAGGAGACCCAGTACTTC.

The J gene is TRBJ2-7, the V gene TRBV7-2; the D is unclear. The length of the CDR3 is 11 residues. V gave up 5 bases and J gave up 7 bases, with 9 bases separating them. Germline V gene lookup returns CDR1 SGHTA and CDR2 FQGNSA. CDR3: CASSLPGEQYF. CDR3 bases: TGTGCCAGCAGCCTCCCCGGGGAGCAGTACTTC.

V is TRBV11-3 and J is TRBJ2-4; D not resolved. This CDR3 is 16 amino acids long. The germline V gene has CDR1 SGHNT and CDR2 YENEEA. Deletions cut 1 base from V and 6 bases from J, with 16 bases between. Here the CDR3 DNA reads TGTGCCAGCAGCTTAGCCCACTGGCGGCTATCAAACATTCAGTACTTC. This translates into CASSLAHWRLSNIQYF.

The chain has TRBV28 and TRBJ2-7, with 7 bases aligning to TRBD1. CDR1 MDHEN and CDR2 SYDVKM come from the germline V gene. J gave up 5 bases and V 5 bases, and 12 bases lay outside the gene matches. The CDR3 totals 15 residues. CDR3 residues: CASSRSPTGMDEQYF. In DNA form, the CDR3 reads TGTGCCAGCAGTCGTAGCCCGACAGGGATGGACGAGCAGTACTTC.

The CDR3 is CSSGSLDEQFF. The CDR3 coding sequence is TGCAGTAGCGGGAGTCTGGATGAGCAGTTCTTC. The chain links TRBV20-1 to TRBJ2-1; 8 nucleotides agree with TRBD2. Trimming at V came to 8 bases and at J to 8 bases, leaving 5 bases not matched to a gene. Germline lookup yields CDR1 DFQATT and CDR2 SNEGSKA (reference sequence). This CDR3 has 11 amino acids.

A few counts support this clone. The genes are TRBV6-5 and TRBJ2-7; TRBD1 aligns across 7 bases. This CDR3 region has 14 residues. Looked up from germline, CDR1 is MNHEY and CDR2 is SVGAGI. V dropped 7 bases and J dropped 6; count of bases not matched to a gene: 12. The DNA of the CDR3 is TGTGCCAGCAAATCCGGGACAGTCCTATCCGAGCAGTACTTC. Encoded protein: CASKSGTVLSEQYF.

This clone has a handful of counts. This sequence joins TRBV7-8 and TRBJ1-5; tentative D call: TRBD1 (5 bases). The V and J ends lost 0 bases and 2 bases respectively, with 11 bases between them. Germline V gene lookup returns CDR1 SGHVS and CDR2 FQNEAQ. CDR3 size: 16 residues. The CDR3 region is CASSLARLQGNQPQHF. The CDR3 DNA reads TGTGCCAGCAGCTTAGCGCGCCTACAGGGCAATCAGCCCCAGCATTTT.

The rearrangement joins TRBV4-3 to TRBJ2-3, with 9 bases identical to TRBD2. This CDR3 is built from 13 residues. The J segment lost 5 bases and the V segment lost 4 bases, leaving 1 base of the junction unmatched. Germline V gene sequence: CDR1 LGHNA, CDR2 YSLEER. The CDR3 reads CASSRTSVDTQYF. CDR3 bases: TGCGCCAGCAGCCGGACTAGCGTAGATACGCAGTATTTT.

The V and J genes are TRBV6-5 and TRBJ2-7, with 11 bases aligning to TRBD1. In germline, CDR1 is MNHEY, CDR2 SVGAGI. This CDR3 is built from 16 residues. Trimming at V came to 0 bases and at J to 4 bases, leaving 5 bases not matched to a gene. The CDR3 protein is CASSYSGQGAKYEQYF. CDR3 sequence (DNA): TGTGCCAGCAGTTACTCCGGACAGGGGGCGAAGTACGAGCAGTACTTC.